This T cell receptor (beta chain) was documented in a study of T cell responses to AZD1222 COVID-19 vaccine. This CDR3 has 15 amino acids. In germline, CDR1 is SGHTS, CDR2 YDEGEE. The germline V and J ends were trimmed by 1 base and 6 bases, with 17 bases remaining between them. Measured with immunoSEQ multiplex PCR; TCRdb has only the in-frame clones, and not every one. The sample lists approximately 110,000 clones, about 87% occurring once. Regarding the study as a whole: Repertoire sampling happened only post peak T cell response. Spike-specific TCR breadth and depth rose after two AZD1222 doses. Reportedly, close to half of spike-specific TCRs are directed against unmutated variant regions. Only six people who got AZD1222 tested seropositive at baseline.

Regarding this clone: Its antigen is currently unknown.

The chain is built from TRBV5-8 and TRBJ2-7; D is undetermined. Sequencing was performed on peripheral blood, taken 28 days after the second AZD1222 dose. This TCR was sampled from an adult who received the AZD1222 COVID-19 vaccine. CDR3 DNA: TGTGCCAGCAGCTTGAGGGCAGCACCTACGGGCGAGCAGTACTTC. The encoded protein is CASSLRAAPTGEQYF.